The 6 T cell receptor beta chains presented below share a single source sample, sequenced in a study of patients and donors after allogeneic stem cell transplantation. TCRdb independently ran MiXCR on the RT-PCR reads; one entry per CDR3 protein. There are a few hundred thousand distinct CDR3 sequences in the sample; roughly 13% occur only once, and 11% lies in the top ten. The specimen was blood, either unsorted or a sorted T cell fraction (not recorded which). These receptors were taken from a human donor who was either an allogeneic HSCT recipient or a stem cell or donor lymphocyte infusion donor (not recorded which). It is not recorded whose cells these are; they may come from a transplant donor.

J is TRBJ2-3 and V is TRBV12-3 or TRBV12-4; no reliable D call. The CDR3 has 13 residues. V lost 5 bases and J 1 base, leaving 7 bases between the germline ends. The CDR3 is CASSPRRTDTQYF. CDR3 coding DNA: TGTGCCAGCAGTCCCAGGCGCACAGATACGCAGTATTTT.

The chain recombines TRBV7-9 with TRBJ1-1; D is undetermined. Germline CDR1 SEHNR, CDR2 FQNEAQ (reference sequence). The CDR3 length is 14 residues. V lost 1 base and J 11 bases, leaving 17 bases between the germline ends. The CDR3, as DNA: TGTGCCAGCAGCTTAGACTCGTCGATGGAGAGGGCTTTCTTT. This gives the protein CASSLDSSMERAFF.

The J gene is TRBJ1-2, the V gene TRBV29-1, with D possibly matching TRBD1 (5 bases). V lost 1 base and J 8 bases, leaving 11 bases between the germline ends. This CDR3 contains 12 residues. CDR1 is SQVTM, CDR2 ANQGSEA, per germline. The DNA for the CDR3 is TGCAGCGTTGAAGTGGGGCGAAGCGGCTACACCTTC. This codes for CSVEVGRSGYTF.

This clonotype turned up a few times. CDR3 nucleotides: TGTGCCAGCAGTTCAAACCTCCAGATCGTCTCACCGGAAGCTTTCTTT. Translation: CASSSNLQIVSPEAFF. The chain couples TRBV6-5 to TRBJ1-1; no reliable D call. V was shortened by 4 bases and J by 8 bases, with 23 bases between the two germline ends. The CDR3 has 16 amino acids. Germline V gene data show CDR1 as MNHEY and CDR2 as SVGAGI.

A word on this clonotype: The final CDR3 position lacks the conserved phenylalanine or tryptophan, pointing to a likely read error. V gene TRBV5-1 combines with J gene TRBJ1-1, with 8 bases matching TRBD1. Germline V CDR1 and CDR2: SGHRS, YFSETQ. The V and J ends lost 0 bases and 0 bases, in that order; junction bases with no gene match: 7. The CDR3 consists of 17 residues. CDR3 in DNA: TGCGCCAGCAGCTTGGCAGAGACAGGGGCCATGAACACTGAAGCTTTCTCT. Amino acids: CASSLAETGAMNTEAFS.

There are a few counts of this clonotype. The chain links TRBV5-1 to TRBJ2-3; 8 bases align to TRBD2. V lost 0 bases to trimming and J lost 0 bases; unmatched junction nucleotides: 3. CDR3 size: 16 residues. Per the germline V gene, CDR1 is SGHRS and CDR2 is YFSETQ. CDR3 sequence (DNA): TGCGCCAGCAGCTTGGGCGCTAGCGGGAGCACAGATACGCAGTATTTT. Protein sequence: CASSLGASGSTDTQYF. Supplemented by reference TRBV5-1 and TRBJ2-3, the full variable domain reads KAGVTQTPRYLIKTRGQQVTLSCSPISGHRSVSWYQQTPGQGLQFLFEYFSETQRNKGNFPGRFSGRQFSNSRSEMNVSTLELGDSALYLCASSLGASGSTDTQYFGPGTRLTVL.